This T cell receptor beta chain was captured in a study of response to subunit inactivated influenza vaccine. The study's findings and limits: With each seasonal influenza vaccination, the authors suggested, few new T cells are recruited.

TCRdb re-derived calls from the RT-PCR reads in MiXCR, one entry per CDR3 protein. The data show 500,000 to 600,000 distinct CDR3 sequences, under 15% seen once. This clonotype was counted at least ten times. The antigen is not known. The V gene end was trimmed by 5 bases and the J gene end by 4 bases; junction bases not matched to a gene: 9. The CDR3 loop spans 15 amino acids. The TCR originated in a man aged 45 to 65 who received an inactivated influenza vaccine. The chain couples TRBV12-3 or TRBV12-4 to TRBJ2-7; 9 nucleotides match TRBD1. The material sequenced was PBMCs from blood, taken about 40 days after vaccination. The CDR3 here is CASSPKGQGGYEQYF. In DNA, the CDR3 is TGTGCCAGCAGTCCAAAGGGACAGGGCGGGTACGAGCAGTACTTC.